Reported below is one T cell receptor beta chain. V was cut by 3 bases and J by 4 bases, with 15 bases left in between. This CDR3 comprises 14 residues. CDR1 is GTSNPN and CDR2 is SVGIG in the germline V gene (reference sequence). Clones were sequenced by immunoSEQ multiplex PCR, and TCRdb holds only the in-frame ones, with some missing. The table includes approximately 130,000 clones, 85% to 90% detected once. These data come from a study of T cell responses to AZD1222 COVID-19 vaccine. The source was peripheral blood, collected 28 days after the second AZD1222 dose. The sequence was collected from an adult who received the AZD1222 COVID-19 vaccine. The chain uses TRBV30 and TRBJ1-1; D is ambiguous. CDR3 loop: CAWSRNSRATEAFF. CDR3 in DNA: TGTGCCTGGAGCCGAAATTCAAGGGCCACTGAAGCTTTCTTT.